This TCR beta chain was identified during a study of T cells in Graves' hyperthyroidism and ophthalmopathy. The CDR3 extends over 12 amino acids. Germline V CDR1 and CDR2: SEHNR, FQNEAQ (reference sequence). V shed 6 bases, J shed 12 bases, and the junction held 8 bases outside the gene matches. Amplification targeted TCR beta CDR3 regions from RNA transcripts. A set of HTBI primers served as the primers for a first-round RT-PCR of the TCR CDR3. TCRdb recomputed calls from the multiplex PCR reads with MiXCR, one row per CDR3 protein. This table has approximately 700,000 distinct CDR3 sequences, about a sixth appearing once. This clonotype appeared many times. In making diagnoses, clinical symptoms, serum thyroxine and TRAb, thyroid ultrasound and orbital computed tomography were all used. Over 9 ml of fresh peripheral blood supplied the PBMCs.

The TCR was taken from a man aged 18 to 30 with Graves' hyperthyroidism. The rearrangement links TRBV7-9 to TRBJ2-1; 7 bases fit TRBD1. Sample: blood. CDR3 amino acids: CASRKDREWQFF. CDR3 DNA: TGTGCCAGCAGAAAAGACAGGGAATGGCAGTTCTTC.